The clone carrying this T cell receptor (beta chain) was observed a handful of times. Its antigen is unknown. TCRdb called the 5' RACE reads again in MiXCR, with one record for every CDR3 protein. The data show 100,000 to 150,000 distinct CDR3 sequences, about 15% seen once. Germline V CDR1 and CDR2: WNHNN, SYGVQD (reference sequence). V lost 6 bases to trimming and J lost 2 bases, with 16 bases between them. The CDR3 length is 15 residues. This record comes from a study of early T cells in non-severe SARS-CoV-2 infection. Whole-study context: The input, bulk RNA from unsorted whole blood, was sequenced, and chains were unpaired.

Findings of the study overall: Lookups in VDJdb leaned toward anti-spike CD8 responses and missed private and CD4 specificities.

The sample comprised whole blood. The rearrangement links TRBV10-1 to TRBJ1-2; D unclear. This receptor was identified in an adult who was a healthcare worker with PCR-confirmed SARS-CoV-2 infection or an uninfected control (not recorded which). The CDR3 is CASSYTGESNYGYTF. In DNA, the CDR3 is TGCGCCAGCAGCTACACTGGGGAGAGCAACTATGGCTACACCTTC.